The 29 T cell receptor beta chains given below trace back to one sample, sequenced in a study of blood T cell repertoires in COVID-19. Here immunoSEQ multiplex PCR was the method, and the copy in TCRdb shows in-frame clones only, minus some. The table includes 300,000 to 400,000 clones, 85% to 95% detected once. Sequenced sample: PBMCs or T cells enriched from blood (not recorded which). Receptors were obtained from a woman aged 30 to 39 who had been exposed to COVID-19.

The V call is TRBV9, the J call TRBJ1-2; 7 nucleotides line up with TRBD1. The CDR3 sequence is 15 residues long. The V gene's germline CDR1 is SGDLS and CDR2 YYNGEE. Trimming at V came to 4 bases and at J to 4 bases, leaving 10 bases not matched to a gene. The DNA for the CDR3 is TGTGCCAGCAGCTCCCAGACAGGGAGGCTCTATGGCTACACCTTC. This sequence encodes CASSSQTGRLYGYTF.

This clone appeared once. The CDR3 DNA follows: TGCGCCAGCAGCCTACAGGGGATAATGAACACTGAAGCTTTCTTT. Its protein is CASSLQGIMNTEAFF. The chain couples TRBV4-1 to TRBJ1-1, with 7 nucleotides matching TRBD1. Germline CDR1 reads MGHRA; CDR2 reads YSYEKL. Trimming took 4 bases from V and 0 from J; bases not matched to a gene: 5. The CDR3 runs to 15 residues.

The rearrangement joins TRBV19 to TRBJ2-5; 9 bases match TRBD1. Trimming took 8 bases from V and 4 from J; bases not matched to a gene: 5. The germline gives CDR1 LNHDA, CDR2 SQIVND (reference sequence). This CDR3 has 13 amino acids. CDR3 bases: TGTGCCAGTGGGTCGACAGGGGGAGAGACCCAGTACTTC. Translated: CASGSTGGETQYF.

There are a few counts of this clone. The chain is built from TRBV7-8 and TRBJ2-1, with TRBD2 matching over 7 bases. V gave up 5 bases and J gave up 4 bases; unmatched junction bases: 11. CDR3 length: 16 residues. The V gene's germline CDR1 is SGHVS and CDR2 FQNEAQ. CDR3 residues: CASSGSRGSGYNEQFF. CDR3 bases: TGTGCCAGCAGCGGATCGCGGGGTAGCGGGTACAATGAGCAGTTCTTC.

The chain links TRBV19 to TRBJ1-4; D uncertain. V gave up 6 bases and J gave up 1 base, with 12 bases separating them. CDR1 and CDR2 from the germline V gene are LNHDA and SQIVND (reference sequence). The CDR3 covers 15 residues. CDR3 sequence reads: CASRNPGETNEKLFF. CDR3 coding DNA: TGTGCCAGTAGGAATCCCGGAGAAACTAATGAAAAACTGTTTTTT.

In its sample, this clone was seen once. This rearrangement joins TRBV5-5 to TRBJ1-5, with D uncertain. The germline V gene encodes CDR1 SGHKS and CDR2 YYEKEE (reference sequence). There are 15 residues in the CDR3. Between the trimmed V and J ends, which lost 4 bases and 5 bases, there was a span of 16 bases. As DNA, the CDR3 is TGTGCCAGCAGCCCTTTTTCGGGGTGGGATCAGCCCCAGCATTTT. It yields the protein CASSPFSGWDQPQHF.

Only one count was recorded for this clone. The V and J genes are TRBV3-1 (or the pseudogene TRBV3-2) and TRBJ2-3; D is unresolved. Germline CDR1 LGHDT, CDR2 YNNKEL (reference sequence). V shed 4 bases and J shed 3 bases, with 11 bases lying between them. The CDR3 loop spans 14 amino acids. CDR3 in DNA: TGTGCCAGCAGCCCCCGGAGCCCGACAGATACGCAGTATTTT. It is translated as CASSPRSPTDTQYF.

The V and J genes are TRBV7-9 and TRBJ1-5; a possible D gene is TRBD1 (5 bases). Germline assignment: CDR1 SEHNR and CDR2 FQNEAQ (reference sequence). The CDR3 has 15 amino acids. V shed 3 bases and J shed 3 bases, with 12 bases lying between them. CDR3 in DNA: TGTGCCAGCAGCTTTTCCAGGGAAGACAATCAGCCCCAGCATTTT. Its protein product is CASSFSREDNQPQHF.

This chain links TRBV5-1 with TRBJ2-7; TRBD1 agrees at 8 bases. CDR3 length equals 15 residues. From germline, CDR1 is SGHRS and CDR2 YFSETQ. With 0 bases clipped from V and 6 bases from J, the junction kept 8 bases outside the gene matches. CDR3 bases: TGCGCCAGCAGCTTGGATCCGAGACAGGGGACCGAGCAGTACTTC. Protein sequence: CASSLDPRQGTEQYF. Based on the CDR3 plus reference TRBV5-1 and TRBJ2-7, the full variable domain is KAGVTQTPRYLIKTRGQQVTLSCSPISGHRSVSWYQQTPGQGLQFLFEYFSETQRNKGNFPGRFSGRQFSNSRSEMNVSTLELGDSALYLCASSLDPRQGTEQYFGPGTRLTVT.

Comment on this clone: It is likely a read error, because the conserved phenylalanine at the end of the CDR3 is missing. It is unclear where the CDR3 begins or ends on the DNA, so no DNA is shown, and the CDR3 is as TCRdb lists it. This rearrangement joins TRBV23-1 to TRBJ1-6; the DNA was not used to check the table's D call, TRBD1. TRBV23-1 counts as an open reading frame of uncertain function. Termini included, the CDR3 measures 11 amino acids. CDR3: CASSQLPGHQR.

The chain has TRBV7-2 and TRBJ2-5, with TRBD2 matching over 8 bases. Per germline, CDR1 SGHTA and CDR2 FQGNSA. The CDR3 sequence is 16 residues long. Unmatched junction bases numbered 9, after V lost 5 bases and J lost 1 base. This chain's CDR3 is CASSRASGGLQETQYF. As DNA, the CDR3 is TGTGCCAGCAGCCGGGCGAGCGGGGGTCTCCAAGAGACCCAGTACTTC.

The chain joins TRBV11-3 to TRBJ2-1; 7 nucleotides agree with TRBD2. V gave up 4 bases and J gave up 8 bases; unmatched junction bases: 14. The CDR3 spans 16 residues. Germline-derived CDR1 and CDR2 are SGHNT and YENEEA. CDR3 bases: TGTGCCAGCAGCTCGACCGGACGGGACTACCCGTATGAGCAGTTCTTC. It is translated as CASSSTGRDYPYEQFF.

The rearrangement uses TRBV14 and TRBJ2-7, with D possibly being TRBD1 (6 bases). The V and J ends lost 6 bases and 5 bases respectively, with 17 bases between them. The CDR3 loop spans 14 amino acids. The germline V gene encodes CDR1 SGHDN and CDR2 FVKESK. DNA of the CDR3: TGTGCCAGCAGACATGGGGCAGGGGTCCACGAGCAGTACTTC. The encoded protein is CASRHGAGVHEQYF.

The chain uses TRBV4-1 and TRBJ2-2, with D perhaps TRBD2 (7 bases). The CDR3 runs 15 residues. Per germline, CDR1 MGHRA and CDR2 YSYEKL. V dropped 5 bases and J dropped 1 base, with 11 bases sitting between them. Written as DNA, the CDR3 is TGCGCCAGCAGCGCGGGGGCCTTGAACACCGGGGAGCTGTTTTTT. Its protein is CASSAGALNTGELFF.

This chain links TRBV5-4 with TRBJ2-7, with 10 positions matching TRBD2. The CDR3 consists of 15 residues. Germline CDR1 SGHNT, CDR2 YYREEE (reference sequence). The V segment lost 4 bases and the J segment 0 bases; nucleotides outside the gene matches: 4. The CDR3 loop is CASSAGTSASYEQYF. The DNA of the CDR3 is TGTGCCAGCAGCGCCGGGACTAGCGCCTCCTACGAGCAGTACTTC. Using reference TRBV5-4 and TRBJ2-7 for the parts outside the CDR3, the full variable domain is ETGVTQSPTHLIKTRGQQVTLRCSSQSGHNTVSWYQQALGQGPQFIFQYYREEENGRGNFPPRFSGLQFPNYSSELNVNALELDDSALYLCASSAGTSASYEQYFGPGTRLTVT.

In DNA form, the CDR3 reads TGCGCCAGCAGTGAGTCTTCGGGACAGGGGGCGAACGAGCAGTACTTC. Its protein is CASSESSGQGANEQYF. The chain has TRBV10-2 and TRBJ2-7; 12 bases map to TRBD1. With V trimmed by 0 bases and J by 5 bases, 5 bases remained unmatched. Germline V lookup: CDR1 WSHSY, CDR2 SAAADI. The CDR3 spans 16 residues.

The chain carries TRBV4-1 and TRBJ2-1; 11 nucleotides agree with TRBD2. The CDR3 consists of 20 residues. Germline loops: CDR1 MGHRA, CDR2 YSYEKL. V lost 1 base, J lost 5 bases, and 16 bases stayed unmatched. CDR3 sequence reads: CASSQAHRSGGALIDNEQFF. CDR3 nucleotides: TGCGCCAGCAGCCAAGCCCATCGTAGCGGGGGGGCCTTAATCGACAATGAGCAGTTCTTC.

The chain employs TRBV7-6 and TRBJ2-3; 10 bases match TRBD1. The CDR3 length is 15 residues. V shed 3 bases and J 5 bases; nucleotides not matched to a gene: 5. Germline CDR1 SGHVS, CDR2 FNYEAQ. In DNA form, the CDR3 reads TGTGCCAGCAGCTTTGTGGGACAGGGGTTAGATACGCAGTATTTT. It codes for CASSFVGQGLDTQYF.

The rearrangement uses TRBV7-2 and TRBJ2-7, with TRBD2 as a possible D gene (5 bases). The germline gives CDR1 SGHTA, CDR2 FQGNSA. The CDR3 contains 12 residues. Trimming took 1 base from V and 7 from J, leaving 8 bases between them. The CDR3 reads CASSLVEREQYF. DNA for the CDR3: TGTGCCAGCAGCTTAGTAGAGCGGGAGCAGTACTTC.

J is TRBJ1-1 and V is TRBV5-5; 7 bases agree with TRBD1. Trimming cost V 3 bases and J 11 bases; bases outside gene matches: 19. Per germline, CDR1 SGHKS and CDR2 YYEKEE (reference sequence). The CDR3 spans 16 residues. This chain's CDR3 is CASSSLTGSPLKKAFF. DNA of the CDR3: TGTGCCAGCAGCTCCCTGACAGGGTCTCCGCTAAAGAAGGCTTTCTTT. Filled out from reference TRBV5-5 and TRBJ1-1, the complete variable domain reads DAGVTQSPTHLIKTRGQQVTLRCSPISGHKSVSWYQQVLGQGPQFIFQYYEKEERGRGNFPDRFSARQFPNYSSELNVNALLLGDSALYLCASSSLTGSPLKKAFFGQGTRLTVV.

CDR3 sequence: CASSQTRTGANTGELFF. In DNA, the CDR3 is TGTGCCAGCAGTCAGACCAGGACAGGGGCTAACACCGGGGAGCTGTTTTTT. This chain uses TRBV6-6 with TRBJ2-2, with TRBD1 matching 9 bases. The CDR3 extends over 17 amino acids. CDR1 is MNHNY and CDR2 is SVGAGI in the germline V gene (reference sequence). V gave up 5 bases and J gave up 2 bases; unmatched junction bases: 9.

The chain couples TRBV4-1 to TRBJ2-7, with TRBD2 matching over 8 bases. Trimming removed 2 bases from V and 4 bases from J; junction bases left unmatched: 4. This CDR3 region has 14 residues. Germline loops: CDR1 MGHRA, CDR2 YSYEKL. The DNA for the CDR3 is TGCGCCAGCAGCCAAACGGGGGGGGAGTACGAGCAGTACTTC. Residues: CASSQTGGEYEQYF.

This clone was detected only a few times. V gene TRBV5-1 combines with J gene TRBJ1-1, with D maybe TRBD1 (6 bases). Germline CDR1 and CDR2: SGHRS and YFSETQ. The V end lost 3 bases, the J end lost 0 bases, and 6 bases lay between the germline ends. The CDR3 covers 13 residues. The DNA for the CDR3 is TGCGCCAGCAGCTGGACAGTGAACACTGAAGCTTTCTTT. Its translation is CASSWTVNTEAFF.

CDR3 region: CASSEWGQGINEQFF. The CDR3 nucleotides read TGTGCCAGCAGTGAATGGGGACAGGGGATAAATGAGCAGTTCTTC. The V gene is TRBV6-1, the J gene TRBJ2-1; 10 nucleotides match TRBD1. Per the germline V gene, CDR1 is MNHNS and CDR2 is SASEGT. V was pared by 2 bases and J by 7 bases, with 5 bases of the junction left unmatched. The CDR3 length is 15 residues.

V and J are TRBV4-3 and TRBJ2-1; 9 positions agree with TRBD1. The V and J ends lost 4 bases and 7 bases, in that order; junction bases with no gene match: 11. This CDR3 has 16 residues. Germline V gene data show CDR1 as LGHNA and CDR2 as YSLEER. The CDR3 DNA reads as TGCGCCAGCAGCCGATCCGGGACAGGGAGGCGAAATGAGCAGTTCTTC. Amino acid sequence: CASSRSGTGRRNEQFF.

The CDR3 region is CASSLAIGHTQETQYF. CDR3 bases: TGTGCCAGCAGCTTAGCGATCGGACACACACAAGAGACCCAGTACTTC. J is TRBJ2-5 and V is TRBV7-2; possible D gene TRBD1, 5 bases. CDR1 and CDR2 (germline): SGHTA, FQGNSA. With 0 bases removed from V and 2 bases from J, the gap between germline ends came to 13 bases. This CDR3 is built from 16 residues.

The V gene is TRBV10-3, the J gene TRBJ1-1, with D hard to call. Germline CDR1 is ENHRY and CDR2 is SYGVKD. The CDR3 runs 15 residues. Trimming cost V 0 bases and J 4 bases, with 12 bases left between them. The CDR3 is CAISESNEGVTEAFF. The DNA of the CDR3 is TGTGCCATCAGTGAGTCGAATGAGGGCGTCACTGAAGCTTTCTTT.

This chain's CDR3 is CASNKGVSSYEQYF. Written as DNA, the CDR3 is TGTGCCAGTAACAAGGGAGTAAGCTCCTACGAGCAGTACTTC. The chain has TRBV19 and TRBJ2-7; D perhaps matches TRBD2 (5 bases). The length of the CDR3 is 14 residues. The V end lost 7 bases, the J end lost 0 bases, and 13 bases lay between the germline ends. In germline, CDR1 is LNHDA, CDR2 SQIVND (reference sequence). Full variable domain (missing parts from reference TRBV19 and TRBJ2-7): DGGITQSPKYLFRKEGQNVTLSCEQNLNHDAMYWYRQDPGQGLRLIYYSQIVNDFQKGDIAEGYSVSREKKESFPLTVTSAQKNPTAFYLCASNKGVSSYEQYFGPGTRLTVT.

V usage is TRBV5-1 and J usage is TRBJ1-1, with D uncertain. Germline CDR1 and CDR2: SGHRS and YFSETQ. The V end lost 0 bases, the J end lost 6 bases, and 9 bases lay between the germline ends. The CDR3 contains 13 residues. CDR3 in amino acids: CASSLGQKSEAFF. CDR3 nucleotides: TGCGCCAGCAGCTTGGGGCAGAAGTCTGAAGCTTTCTTT.